This T cell receptor beta chain was profiled in a study of breast tumors, draining lymph nodes, adjacent tissues. TCRdb reprocessed the multiplex PCR reads with MiXCR, giving one entry per CDR3 protein. The sample lists about 150,000 distinct CDR3 sequences; approximately 20% were seen once. The CDR3 is made up of 16 amino acids. CDR1 and CDR2 from the germline V gene are DFQATT and SNEGSKA (reference sequence). With 6 bases removed from V and 0 bases from J, the gap between germline ends came to 18 bases. Breast cancer patients provided tissue from their axillary draining lymph nodes. This clonotype has ten or more counts.

Source material: axillary lymph node tissue. This chain uses TRBV20-1 with TRBJ2-1; no reliable D call. This TCR was recovered from a female donor with breast cancer. Some clones in this sample may be carry-over from other donors' samples. The CDR3, as DNA: TGCAGTGCACCCTCCGATGGTCAAAGCTCCTACAATGAGCAGTTCTTC. Encoded protein: CSAPSDGQSSYNEQFF.